The 10 T cell receptor beta chains given below trace back to one sample, sequenced in a study of tumor-infiltrating lymphocytes in primary liver carcinoma. Taking about 20-31 mg of unsorted bulk tissue, the authors co-extracted RNA and DNA. Making TCR beta cDNA involved approximately 0.5 ug total RNA and a constant-region primer. Generation of the TCR beta libraries relied on three nested multiplex PCR rounds using slightly modified ARM-PCR. Rounds one and two of PCR, each of roughly 10 cycles, were primed with TRBV1-TRBV30 forward primers and a C-beta reverse primer. TCRdb processed the multiplex PCR reads anew with MiXCR; each CDR3 protein has one entry. The sample has approximately 110,000 distinct CDR3 sequences, 64% seen once. Material: liver tumor tissue from sampling region 3. The subset: tumor region T3, left-lateral pole. The receptors derive from a woman aged 55 to 70 with primary liver carcinoma and hepatitis B virus infection.

Notes on this clonotype: The germline gene is not matched at one end of the junction; a read error may be the cause. The chain recombines TRBV7-9 with TRBJ1-2; tentative D call: TRBD1 (5 bases). This CDR3 region has 16 residues. CDR1 and CDR2 (germline): SEHNR, FQNEAQ (reference sequence). The CDR3 DNA follows: TGTGCCAGGAGCTTAGGGGCCCGACAGAGTCACTATGGCTACACCTTC. As protein: CARSLGARQSHYGYTF.

With regard to this clonotype: A much larger clone is a single base away; this may be a read error. This chain uses TRBV6-1 with TRBJ2-3; TRBD1 aligns across 10 bases. This CDR3 has 15 amino acids. The germline CDR1 and CDR2 sequences are MNHNS and SASEGT. CDR3 protein: CASSGGTGETDTEYF. The CDR3 DNA follows: TGTGCCAGCAGTGGGGGGACAGGGGAAACAGATACGGAGTATTTT.

Details on this clonotype: Just one base apart from a much larger clone, this may be a read error. The chain carries TRBV5-4 and TRBJ1-1, with TRBD1 matching over 8 bases. Germline V gives CDR1 SGHNT, CDR2 YYREEE (reference sequence). The CDR3 totals 14 residues. The CDR3 DNA sequence: TGTGTCAGCAGCTTACAAACAGGGGGAACTGAAGCTTTCTTT. Its protein is CVSSLQTGGTEAFF.

As to this clonotype: The junction and the germline gene differ at one end; a read error may be behind it. V usage is TRBV6-5 and J usage is TRBJ1-2; D is possibly TRBD1 (5 bases). Germline CDR1 MNHEY, CDR2 SVGAGI. The CDR3 totals 14 residues. Here the CDR3 reads CASSAQYGRDDYTF. CDR3 coding DNA: TGCGCCAGCAGCGCCCAGTATGGCAGGGATGACTACACCTTC.

Concerning this clonotype: The junction departs from germline at one end; a sequencing error may be responsible. The CDR3 spells CASSARQGGIGELFF. DNA for the CDR3: TGTGCCAGCAGCGCCCGACAGGGAGGGATCGGGGAGCTATTTTTT. The rearrangement links TRBV11-2 to TRBJ2-2; TRBD1 or TRBD2 may be the D gene (7 bases each). Germline-derived CDR1 and CDR2 are SGHAT and FQNNGV. The CDR3 contains 15 residues.

As regards this clonotype: A read error may produce the germline difference seen at one junction end. V and J are TRBV10-3 and TRBJ1-2; 8 nucleotides line up with TRBD1. The CDR3 has 18 residues. Germline-derived CDR1 and CDR2 are ENHRY and SYGVKD. This chain's CDR3 is CATSEMDRAASFNYGYTF. The DNA of the CDR3 is TGTGCCACCAGTGAAATGGACAGGGCGGCCTCCTTTAACTATGGCTACACCTTC.

In its sample, this clonotype ranks as medium-sized (0.01 to 0.1%). The chain is built from TRBV11-2 and TRBJ2-7; D call uncertain. Germline lookup yields CDR1 SGHAT and CDR2 FQNNGV. This CDR3 spans 12 amino acids. Trimming took 5 bases from V and 1 from J, leaving 6 bases between them. This CDR3 reads CASSRESYEQYF. The CDR3 DNA follows: TGTGCCAGCAGCCGCGAATCCTACGAGCAGTACTTC. Full variable domain (missing parts from reference TRBV11-2 and TRBJ2-7): EAGVAQSPRYKIIEKRQSVAFWCNPISGHATLYWYQQILGQGPKLLIQFQNNGVVDDSQLPKDRFSAERLKGVDSTLKIQPAKLEDSAVYLCASSRESYEQYFGPGTRLTVT.

A remark on this clonotype: A read error may explain this, as a much larger clone is one base away. This chain uses TRBV5-4 with TRBJ2-7; 8 nucleotides align to TRBD2. The germline V gene has CDR1 SGHNT and CDR2 YYREEE (reference sequence). With V trimmed by 3 bases and J by 4 bases, 6 bases remained unmatched. The CDR3 sequence is 14 residues long. The DNA for the CDR3 is TGTGCCAGCAGCTCGGGGACTAGAAAATACGAGCAGTACTTC. It yields the protein CASSSGTRKYEQYF.

Worth noting for this clonotype: Relative to the germline gene, one junction end is altered; a read error may explain this. The chain carries TRBV11-3 and TRBJ2-1; 9 nucleotides line up with TRBD2. The CDR3 runs 18 residues. Looked up from germline, CDR1 is SGHNT and CDR2 is YENEEA. CDR3: CASGLGQGGRAGYNEQFF. The CDR3 DNA reads TGCGCCAGTGGCTTAGGTCAAGGCGGGAGGGCCGGCTACAATGAGCAGTTCTTC.

This clonotype came up a few times. The junction does not match germline at one end; this may be a read error. The chain is built from TRBV11-3 and TRBJ2-2; D is possibly TRBD2 (6 bases). The CDR3 is 14 amino acids. Per the germline V gene, CDR1 is SGHNT and CDR2 is YENEEA. CDR3 sequence: CASSPLRGTGGLFF. The CDR3 nucleotides read TGTGCCAGCAGCCCCTTAAGGGGCACCGGGGGGCTGTTTTTT.